This entry lists 24 T cell receptor beta chains sequenced from one sample in a study of blood T cell repertoires in COVID-19. The protocol was immunoSEQ multiplex PCR, while the TCRdb copy is restricted to in-frame clones and leaves out a portion. The table shows under 300,000 clones, with 70% to 85% occurring only once. Sequenced material: PBMCs or T cells enriched from blood (not recorded which). Receptors originate from a man aged 40-50 years who had recovered from COVID-19.

This chain links TRBV19 with TRBJ1-1; unclear D gene. V dropped 7 bases and J dropped 11 bases, with 14 bases sitting between them. Looked up from germline, CDR1 is LNHDA and CDR2 is SQIVND (reference sequence). This CDR3 has 11 amino acids. This chain's CDR3 is CASIFLRDAFF. The CDR3 DNA sequence: TGTGCCAGTATTTTTCTCCGGGATGCTTTCTTT.

The chain has TRBV5-4 and TRBJ2-3, with 8 positions matching TRBD2. CDR3 length equals 15 residues. The ends lost 2 bases at V and 2 bases at J; junction bases unmatched: 4. Germline-derived CDR1 and CDR2 are SGHNT and YYREEE (reference sequence). The CDR3 here is CASSLTSGVTDTQYF. The CDR3, as DNA: TGTGCCAGCAGCTTAACTAGCGGTGTCACAGATACGCAGTATTTT.

V and J are TRBV28 and TRBJ2-3; 8 bases are a match to TRBD2. CDR3 length equals 14 residues. V shed 4 bases and J 6 bases; nucleotides not matched to a gene: 6. Germline CDR1 is MDHEN and CDR2 is SYDVKM. Here the CDR3 reads CASSSGGRGDTQYF. The CDR3 DNA sequence: TGTGCCAGCAGTTCGGGGGGGCGCGGGGATACGCAGTATTTT.

The gene calls are TRBV7-2 and TRBJ2-1, with TRBD2 matching over 15 bases. The CDR3 length is 17 residues. V shed 5 bases and J 4 bases; nucleotides not matched to a gene: 6. Germline CDR1 SGHTA, CDR2 FQGNSA. In DNA, the CDR3 is TGTGCCAGCAGCCCCCGGACTAGCGGGAGGGGTTACAATGAGCAGTTCTTC. This encodes CASSPRTSGRGYNEQFF. Drawing the rest from reference TRBV7-2 and TRBJ2-1, the complete variable domain is GAGVSQSPSNKVTEKGKDVELRCDPISGHTALYWYRQSLGQGLEFLIYFQGNSAPDKSGLPSDRFSAERTGGSVSTLTIQRTQQEDSAVYLCASSPRTSGRGYNEQFFGPGTRLTVL.

The table lists this clone with a count of one. The chain employs TRBV12-3 or TRBV12-4 and TRBJ2-7; a weak D match, TRBD2 (5 bases). With 4 bases removed from V and 1 base from J, the gap between germline ends came to 8 bases. There are 13 residues in the CDR3. DNA of the CDR3: TGTGCCAGCAGTTCTCGGGGATCCTACGAGCAGTACTTC. This gives the protein CASSSRGSYEQYF.

This chain connects TRBV5-1 to TRBJ1-2, with 10 bases matching TRBD1. Losses at the gene ends were 2 bases for V and 8 bases for J; bases not matched to a gene: 6. Germline V gene data show CDR1 as SGHRS and CDR2 as YFSETQ. The CDR3 contains 14 residues. The CDR3 reads CASSFDRGRNGYTF. The CDR3 nucleotides read TGCGCCAGCAGCTTCGACAGGGGGCGAAACGGCTACACCTTC.

The J gene is TRBJ2-7, the V gene TRBV7-9, with 10 bases lining up with TRBD1. CDR1 is SEHNR, CDR2 FQNEAQ, per germline (reference sequence). V lost 5 bases, J lost 5 bases, and 12 bases stayed unmatched. The CDR3 consists of 16 residues. The CDR3 DNA reads as TGTGCCAGCAGCCCCCTGGGGACAGGGGCTAACGACGAGCAGTACTTC. Amino acid sequence: CASSPLGTGANDEQYF.

The V call is TRBV10-3, the J call TRBJ2-1; D is ambiguous. The CDR3 extends over 15 amino acids. Germline V gene sequence: CDR1 ENHRY, CDR2 SYGVKD. Trimming left V 6 bases short and J 0 bases short, with 12 bases between. The CDR3 DNA is TGTGCCATCAGGCCCGCGGTTAGCTCCTACAATGAGCAGTTCTTC. Residues: CAIRPAVSSYNEQFF.

The gene calls are TRBV5-1 and TRBJ2-3, with 8 bases identical to TRBD1. Germline V lookup: CDR1 SGHRS, CDR2 YFSETQ. The CDR3 sequence is 15 residues long. After removal of 3 bases from V and 7 bases from J, the junction contained 10 bases not matched to a gene. The CDR3: CASSSVAGGLNTQYF. In DNA, the CDR3 is TGCGCCAGCAGCTCAGTAGCAGGGGGCCTTAATACGCAGTATTTT.

Only one count was recorded for this clone. The J gene is TRBJ1-4, the V gene TRBV4-2; tentatively, D is TRBD1 (5 bases). V was shortened by 4 bases and J by 4 bases, with 16 bases between the two germline ends. This CDR3 is 16 amino acids long. Germline assignment: CDR1 LGHNA and CDR2 YNFKEQ. DNA for the CDR3: TGTGCCAGCAGCCGCTTCCCTCGGGGACTTAATGAAAAACTGTTTTTT. The encoded protein is CASSRFPRGLNEKLFF.

The rearrangement links TRBV18 to TRBJ1-6; D might be TRBD1 (6 bases). This CDR3 region has 16 residues. The germline CDR1 and CDR2 sequences are KGHSH and LQKENI. V was cut by 8 bases and J by 0 bases, with 14 bases left in between. The CDR3 is CASAGQLSSYNSPLHF. The CDR3 DNA follows: TGTGCCAGCGCAGGACAGTTAAGCTCCTATAATTCACCCCTCCACTTT. Variable domain in full (rest from reference TRBV18 and TRBJ1-6): NAGVMQNPRHLVRRRGQEARLRCSPMKGHSHVYWYRQLPEEGLKFMVYLQKENIIDESGMPKERFSAEFPKEGPSILRIQQVVRGDSAAYFCASAGQLSSYNSPLHFGNGTRLTVT.

This clone was picked up a small number of times. The chain's CDR3 is CASGSTGYYEQYF. In nucleotides, the CDR3 is TGTGCCAGCGGTTCAACAGGGTATTACGAGCAGTACTTC. This chain uses TRBV6-5 with TRBJ2-7, with D possibly matching TRBD1 (6 bases). CDR1 and CDR2 (germline): MNHEY, SVGAGI. CDR3 length equals 13 residues. Trimming shortened V by 8 bases and J by 4 bases, and 15 bases separated the two germline ends.

V usage is TRBV6-5 and J usage is TRBJ2-1, with 7 positions matching TRBD2. The CDR3 has 15 residues. The V segment lost 6 bases and the J segment 8 bases; nucleotides outside the gene matches: 13. Germline lookup yields CDR1 MNHEY and CDR2 SVGAGI. DNA of the CDR3: TGTGCCAGCAGACCGGGGCGCGGGAGCGGTGATGAGCAGTTCTTC. Translating gives CASRPGRGSGDEQFF.

This chain links TRBV7-2 with TRBJ2-2; no firm D call. V lost 5 bases and J lost 10, with 8 bases in between. CDR1 SGHTA and CDR2 FQGNSA come from the germline V gene. There are 11 residues in the CDR3. The CDR3 loop is CASSPRMELFF. The CDR3 DNA reads TGTGCCAGCAGCCCCAGGATGGAGCTGTTTTTT. Combining the CDR3 with reference TRBV7-2 and TRBJ2-2 gives the whole variable domain GAGVSQSPSNKVTEKGKDVELRCDPISGHTALYWYRQSLGQGLEFLIYFQGNSAPDKSGLPSDRFSAERTGGSVSTLTIQRTQQEDSAVYLCASSPRMELFFGEGSRLTVL.

This sequence joins TRBV12-3 or TRBV12-4 and TRBJ1-5; no clear D. This CDR3 comprises 13 residues. The ends were cut back, 8 bases at V and 0 bases at J, with 8 bases in the middle. As DNA, the CDR3 is TGTGCCAGCCACGGGTATAGCAATCAGCCCCAGCATTTT. Protein sequence: CASHGYSNQPQHF.

The gene calls are TRBV15 and TRBJ1-1; TRBD1 might be the D (5 bases). Germline CDR1 is LNHNV and CDR2 is YYDKDF (reference sequence). There are 14 residues in the CDR3. Trimming left V 3 bases short and J 0 bases short, with 8 bases between. CDR3 sequence: CATSRTALNTEAFF. The CDR3 DNA reads as TGTGCCACCAGCAGGACAGCTTTGAACACTGAAGCTTTCTTT.

The J gene is TRBJ2-7, the V gene TRBV28, with 10 bases identical to TRBD1. Germline loops: CDR1 MDHEN, CDR2 SYDVKM. Unmatched junction bases numbered 6, after V lost 2 bases and J lost 5 bases. CDR3 size: 15 residues. Written as DNA, the CDR3 is TGTGCCAGCAGTTTACCCGGGACAGGGGCCAACGAGCAGTACTTC. The encoded protein is CASSLPGTGANEQYF.

The chain carries TRBV29-1 and TRBJ1-1, with TRBD1 as a possible D gene (6 bases). There are 15 residues in the CDR3. Trimming removed 6 bases from V and 4 bases from J, with 21 bases in between. Germline V CDR1 and CDR2: SQVTM, ANQGSEA. The CDR3 region has the DNA TGCAGCGTGTGGTTTGGCAGGGGAGGGACCACTGAAGCTTTCTTT. Protein sequence: CSVWFGRGGTTEAFF. Full variable domain (missing parts from reference TRBV29-1 and TRBJ1-1): SAVISQKPSRDICQRGTSLTIQCQVDSQVTMMFWYRQQPGQSLTLIATANQGSEATYESGFVIDKFPISRPNLTFSTLTVSNMSPEDSSIYLCSVWFGRGGTTEAFFGQGTRLTVV.

The genes are TRBV28 and TRBJ2-7; 9 bases agree with TRBD1. The CDR3 loop spans 15 amino acids. The V gene end was trimmed by 6 bases and the J gene end by 0 bases; junction bases not matched to a gene: 6. Germline-derived CDR1 and CDR2 are MDHEN and SYDVKM. In DNA form, the CDR3 reads TGTGCCAGCAGGGCCGGGACAGGGAGCTCCTACGAGCAGTACTTC. It codes for CASRAGTGSSYEQYF.

The chain is built from TRBV19 and TRBJ1-4, with D perhaps matching TRBD1 (6 bases). V was clipped by 8 bases and J by 6 bases, with 28 bases between them. The germline V gene has CDR1 LNHDA and CDR2 SQIVND (reference sequence). The CDR3 extends over 18 amino acids. This chain's CDR3 is CASCKIFIDRQRDEKLFF. The CDR3 nucleotides read TGTGCCAGTTGCAAGATTTTCATAGACAGGCAAAGGGATGAAAAACTGTTTTTT.

V usage is TRBV18 and J usage is TRBJ1-5; 7 bases agree with TRBD1. The germline V gene encodes CDR1 KGHSH and CDR2 LQKENI. After removal of 3 bases from V and 7 bases from J, the junction contained 9 bases not matched to a gene. This CDR3 contains 15 residues. CDR3 in amino acids: CASSPTGDGGQPQHF. The CDR3 DNA follows: TGTGCCAGCTCACCCACAGGGGACGGGGGACAGCCCCAGCATTTT.

In this sample, this clone turned up once. This chain links TRBV28 with TRBJ2-4; a possible D gene is TRBD1 (7 bases). This CDR3 has 15 amino acids. In germline, CDR1 is MDHEN, CDR2 SYDVKM. V gave up 4 bases and J gave up 1 base, with 11 bases separating them. The CDR3 DNA follows: TGTGCCAGCAGTTCAGGGGGGTCGGCCAAAAACATTCAGTACTTC. It is translated as CASSSGGSAKNIQYF.

This clone appeared a few times. The chain uses TRBV18 and TRBJ1-5, with D uncertain. CDR3 length: 13 amino acids. Germline lookup yields CDR1 KGHSH and CDR2 LQKENI. V lost 2 bases, J lost 4 bases, and 6 bases lay in between. The CDR3 DNA sequence: TGTGCCAGCTCACCAACGGGAAATCAGCCCCAGCATTTT. This sequence encodes CASSPTGNQPQHF.

CDR3 region: CASSEPQSYGYTF. The CDR3 region has the DNA TGCGCCAGCAGCGAACCACAGAGCTATGGCTACACCTTC. J is TRBJ1-2 and V is TRBV5-1; no definite D call. The V and J ends lost 4 bases and 4 bases respectively, with 11 bases between them. The CDR3 has 13 residues. From germline, CDR1 is SGHRS and CDR2 YFSETQ.